The 13 T cell receptor beta chains in this list originate from one sample, sequenced in a study of regulatory T cells in long-lasting Graves disease. Arm-PCR with iRepertoire HTBI primers amplified the CDR3 regions for these TCR beta libraries. A single record per CDR3 protein comes from TCRdb applying MiXCR to the multiplex PCR reads. The sample contains a few hundred thousand distinct CDR3 sequences, about a quarter of which appear only once. Time point defined: persistent/refractory GD, antithyroid drugs over 5 years with positive TRAb. The TCR library was prepared using RNA isolated from PBMCs. The input for sequencing was peripheral blood mononuclear cells (PBMCs), taken when the disease was refractory, from a patient treated with antithyroid drugs. These receptors all come from a female donor with Graves disease.

The chain carries TRBV6-2 or TRBV6-3 and TRBJ2-3; 9 bases map to TRBD2. CDR3 length equals 14 residues. With 6 bases clipped from V and 4 bases from J, the junction kept 5 bases outside the gene matches. Per the germline V gene, CDR1 is MNHEY and CDR2 is SVGEGT. The CDR3 nucleotides read TGTGCCAGCAGGGGGGGACTAGCCCCAGATACGCAGTATTTT. It specifies CASRGGLAPDTQYF.

In this sample, this clonotype turned up many times. This chain uses TRBV11-2 with TRBJ1-4; 7 bases are a match to TRBD1. V dropped 1 base and J dropped 1; count of bases not matched to a gene: 6. This CDR3 has 17 amino acids. The germline V gene encodes CDR1 SGHAT and CDR2 FQNNGV. This chain's CDR3 is CASSLVGGRRTNEKLFF. In DNA, the CDR3 is TGTGCCAGCAGCTTAGTAGGGGGCCGCAGAACTAATGAAAAACTGTTTTTT.

This clonotype was detected many times. The chain uses TRBV28 and TRBJ1-6, with a weak D call TRBD1 (5 bases). CDR1 and CDR2 (germline): MDHEN, SYDVKM. The CDR3 has 15 residues. V was pared by 3 bases and J by 7 bases, with 13 bases between. In nucleotides, the CDR3 is TGTGCCAGCAGTTTCGCGGGACTTCAGAATTCACCCCTCCACTTT. Encoded protein: CASSFAGLQNSPLHF.

In this sample, this clonotype turned up many times. The chain joins TRBV2 to TRBJ2-4; possibly TRBD2 for D (6 bases). CDR3 length equals 16 residues. The ends were cut back, 5 bases at V and 0 bases at J, with 14 bases in the middle. Looked up from germline, CDR1 is SNHLY and CDR2 is FYNNEI. CDR3 protein: CASSQRESLAKNIQYF. CDR3 in DNA: TGTGCCAGCAGTCAACGGGAGAGCCTAGCCAAAAACATTCAGTACTTC. The full variable domain, its missing parts supplied by reference TRBV2 and TRBJ2-4, is EPEVTQTPSHQVTQMGQEVILRCVPISNHLYFYWYRQILGQKVEFLVSFYNNEISEKSEIFDDQFSVERPDGSNFTLKIRSTKLEDSAMYFCASSQRESLAKNIQYFGAGTRLSVL.

The chain recombines TRBV27 with TRBJ1-3; perhaps TRBD1 as D (5 bases). V lost 2 bases, J lost 0 bases, and 20 bases lay in between. The CDR3 is 19 amino acids. Germline lookup yields CDR1 MNHEY and CDR2 SMNVEV (reference sequence). CDR3 loop: CASSLEPIQLGLSGNTIYF. DNA of the CDR3: TGTGCCAGCAGTTTAGAACCGATACAGTTGGGACTCTCTGGAAACACCATATATTTT.

Ten or more counts support this clonotype. The gene calls are TRBV18 and TRBJ1-4, with D hard to call. Trimming left V 4 bases short and J 7 bases short, with 13 bases between. Germline V CDR1 and CDR2: KGHSH, LQKENI. This CDR3 spans 14 amino acids. DNA for the CDR3: TGTGCCAGCTCACTGAACCCACTCGGTGAAAAACTGTTTTTT. The encoded protein is CASSLNPLGEKLFF.

The table lists this clonotype with a count of one. The chain carries TRBV7-9 and TRBJ1-4; 8 bases fit TRBD1. Trimming took 7 bases from V and 7 from J; bases not matched to a gene: 8. The CDR3 is 14 amino acids. The V gene's germline CDR1 is SEHNR and CDR2 FQNEAQ (reference sequence). The CDR3 loop reads CASTRGQGREKLFF. The CDR3 DNA is TGTGCCAGCACCAGGGGGCAGGGCCGTGAAAAACTGTTTTTT.

The chain is built from TRBV6-2 or TRBV6-3 and TRBJ2-7, with 12 positions matching TRBD1. The CDR3 runs to 13 residues. V shed 8 bases and J 7 bases; nucleotides not matched to a gene: 6. Germline CDR1 and CDR2: MNHEY and SVGEGT. The CDR3 DNA follows: TGTGCCAGCGCGGGACAGGGGGCGGGGGAGCAGTACTTC. As protein: CASAGQGAGEQYF.

The gene calls are TRBV5-1 and TRBJ2-3, with 12 bases aligning to TRBD2. With V trimmed by 3 bases and J by 6 bases, 2 bases remained unmatched. Per germline, CDR1 SGHRS and CDR2 YFSETQ. The CDR3 has 14 residues. CDR3 DNA sequence: TGCGCCAGCAGCTCGACTAGCGGGAGTGATACGCAGTATTTT. Amino acid sequence: CASSSTSGSDTQYF.

In regard to this clonotype: This clone may be a read error of a much larger clone one base away. The chain recombines TRBV6-2 or TRBV6-3 with TRBJ1-1; 8 bases align to TRBD1. J was trimmed by 1 base and V by 10 bases; bases with no gene match: 14. Germline lookup yields CDR1 MNHEY and CDR2 SVGEGT. The CDR3 length is 16 residues. CDR3 DNA: TGTGCCAACTCACGAGCGACAGGGGCTTCGAACACTGAAGCTTTCTTT. Translated: CANSRATGASNTEAFF.

The sample holds a few counts of this clonotype. The chain uses TRBV2 and TRBJ2-3; 7 nucleotides agree with TRBD1. Germline CDR1 reads SNHLY; CDR2 reads FYNNEI. J gave up 3 bases and V 5 bases, and 8 bases lay outside the gene matches. The CDR3 spans 15 residues. This chain's CDR3 is CASSNHRGGTDTQYF. The DNA for the CDR3 is TGTGCCAGCAGTAACCACAGGGGCGGTACAGATACGCAGTATTTT.

This clonotype was picked up many times. The chain has TRBV27 and TRBJ2-5; unclear D gene. Trimming removed 4 bases from V and 5 bases from J, with 17 bases in between. Germline V gives CDR1 MNHEY, CDR2 SMNVEV (reference sequence). CDR3 length: 15 residues. The CDR3 here is CASSSSTPPGETQYF. The CDR3 nucleotides are TGTGCCAGCAGTTCCTCGACGCCTCCGGGTGAGACCCAGTACTTC.

The V and J genes are TRBV27 and TRBJ2-2; the match to TRBD2 covers 10 bases. The CDR3 extends over 17 amino acids. J gave up 5 bases and V 6 bases, and 12 bases lay outside the gene matches. Germline V CDR1 and CDR2: MNHEY, SMNVEV (reference sequence). The CDR3 DNA sequence: TGTGCCAGCAGACACAAAGGGACTAGCGTCAATACCGGGGAGCTGTTTTTT. Translated, it gives CASRHKGTSVNTGELFF.